The T cell receptor (beta chain) under discussion was sequenced for a study of shared clonotypes between healthy human individuals (dated by TCRdb to about 2020). At the level of the whole study: The cohort comprised two women and a few men aged 18 to 49 years. For each donor, CD4 naive and CD4 memory were each given three plates, CD8 naive was given two plates, and CD8 memory was given one plate. Blood TCR repertoires of five healthy adults were deeply sequenced to estimate repertoire size and the extent of clonotype sharing between individuals. To increase sequencing depth and limit assay-specific biases, different laboratories used diverse techniques to prepare libraries and sequence TCR repertoires. Between about 0.94 and 10 billion PBMCs per donor were obtained by leukapheresis.

This clone has a single count. Its antigen is currently not known. The sample holds no much larger clone one base away, and base qualities are not on file. Other DNA sequences in the sample encode the same CDR3. CD8 naive samples were obtained by positive selection for CCR7 among CD45RO-negative cells, yielding a CD45RA+CCR7+ population from which TemRA cells were excluded. The donors were healthy, HIV-negative adults with no recently reported acute infections or vaccinations. All donors were Caucasian adults living in Nashville, Tennessee, USA. After blood collection by leukapheresis, PBMCs were isolated using Ficoll-Histopaque density gradient centrifugation and then cryopreserved in the vapor phase of liquid nitrogen. Purity and quantity of every magnetically sorted T cell population were checked by analytical flow cytometry. Genomic DNA was isolated from each sorted fraction and quantified by UV absorbance on a Nanodrop 2000c.

Using the deep immunoSEQ assay, multiplex PCR amplified TCR CDR3 regions from genomic DNA. Extracted genomic DNA from each cell subset was spread evenly across all wells of several immunoSEQ 96-well plates, with each plate serving as a replicate. Each replicate PCR for sorted subsets received about 200 ng genomic DNA, equal to tens of thousands of T cell genomes. Purified libraries were quantified with a Qubit 3.0 fluorometer, sized on a Bioanalyzer 2100, and re-quantified with the KAPA Library Quantification kit. Each immunoSEQ 96-well plate was sequenced on its own single-read 150-cycle Illumina NextSeq 550 flow cell. Per the original workflow: Because the immunoSEQ output included only junctional sequences and no quality scores, the filtering could not be the same as the filtering used for full-length reads. Sequences were annotated with PyIR, a Python wrapper for IgBLAST v1.9, and V/J genes and CDR3 were assigned using IMGT germline references. Reads with weak V/J assignments (E-value above 1e-6), missing CDR3, stop codons, out-of-frame junctions, or ambiguous translated residues were removed. A V3J clonotype was defined by an identical inferred V gene, J gene, and CDR3 amino acid sequence. Percentage overlap between repertoires was calculated by dividing the number of shared unique clonotypes by the size of the smaller repertoire. Richness of each repertoire was evaluated using RTK rarefaction, the Chao1 estimator, and Recon v2.1 estimates of unobserved clonotypes. Generation probabilities for all TCRbeta clonotypes obtained by the gDNA method from several donors were computed using OLGA. TCRdb retrieved this table from immuneACCESS and kept in-frame rearrangements only. Not all clones are present; in checked studies, unresolved V genes account for under half, and no reason is known for the remainder. That table supplies the V and J calls and clone size; D and trimming were determined from the DNA. The sample table shows more than 2 million clones, and roughly 94% are seen once. The ten most abundant clones make up roughly 1% of the sample.

Reading the germline V gene gives CDR1 MGHRA and CDR2 YSYEKL. Taken from cysteine to phenylalanine, the CDR3 has 13 residues. This entry keeps only the CDR3 DNA: 39 bases, framed from base 1. The trim is 1 base for V and 4 bases for J, with a gap of 7 bases between the germline ends. What the research found in general, with its limitations: The small number of donors limited the genetic and exposure-history diversity represented. Clonotypes shared by all four sorted-subset donors showed higher generation probabilities than non-shared clonotypes. Naive subsets generally had larger estimated clonotype richness than memory subsets. Pairwise subsampling led to the expectation that sequencing depth would affect the degree of clonotype sharing among donors. Incomplete sequencing was indicated by rarefaction of sorted-subset datasets, despite the large sequencing depth. About 5% of naive CD4, 3.5% of naive CD8, 2% to 2.5% of memory CD4, and roughly 0.4% of memory CD8 clonotypes were shared across a few donors. Sampling was restricted to blood, and TCR repertoires in tissue are likely to differ from TCR repertoires in blood.

The sample was naive CD8+ T cells sorted from blood. What this sample's cell subset or site label stands for: CD45RA+CCR7+. The receptor was derived from a man younger than 35 in good health. This chain joins TRBV4-1 to TRBJ1-2; 5 matching bases give a weak D call of TRBD1. For the CDR3, the sequence is CASSQAGGYGYTF. DNA sequence: TGCGCCAGCAGCCAAGCGGGGGGCTATGGCTACACCTTC.